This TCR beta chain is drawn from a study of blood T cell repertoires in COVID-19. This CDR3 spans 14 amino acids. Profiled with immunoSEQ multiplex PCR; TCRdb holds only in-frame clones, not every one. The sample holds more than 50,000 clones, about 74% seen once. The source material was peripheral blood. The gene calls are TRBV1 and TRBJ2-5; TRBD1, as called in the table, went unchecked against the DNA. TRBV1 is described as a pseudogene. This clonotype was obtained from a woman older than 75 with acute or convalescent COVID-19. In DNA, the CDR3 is TGCACCAGCAGCCAATCGGGACAGGGAGAGACCCAGTACTTC. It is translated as CTSSQSGQGETQYF.